These T cell receptor beta chains were read from a single sample in a study of T cell responses to AZD1222 COVID-19 vaccine. Only in-frame clones appear in the TCRdb table, and some are missing; sequencing was by immunoSEQ multiplex PCR. This sample has fewer than 120,000 clones; approximately 90% occur once, and the top ten carry about 3%. The input for sequencing was peripheral blood, taken on day 0 of AZD1222 vaccination. The source of these receptors is an adult in good health. CDR3s include the opening cysteine and the closing phenylalanine or tryptophan. A D gene is named only where the DNA matches it firmly. The listing skips clone size in some rows; elsewhere it reads once, few, many or a size class.

TRBJ1-5	NA	TRBV18	NA	TGTGCCAGCTCACCAGGGGGCTATGGGGCCGATAGCAATCAGCCCCAGCATTTT	CASSPGGYGADSNQPQHF
TRBJ2-2	NA	TRBV28	TRBD1	TGTGCCAGCAGTGACAGGGGGCATATCGGGGAGCTGTTTTTT	CASSDRGHIGELFF
TRBJ2-2	NA	TRBV6-4	NA	TGTGCCAGCAGCAGGACCGAGAACACCGGGGAGCTGTTTTTT	CASSRTENTGELFF
TRBJ1-5	NA	TRBV7-2	NA	TGTGCCAGCAGCTTAGACAGGTATAATCAGCCCCAGCATTTT	CASSLDRYNQPQHF
TRBJ2-7	NA	TRBV3-1/TRBV3-2	NA	TGTGCCAGCAGCCTCTTCTCCGAGCAGTACTTC	CASSLFSEQYF
TRBJ2-7	few	TRBV12-3/TRBV12-4	TRBD2	TGTGCCAGCAGTTCGGGACTACCTACGAAGCAGTACTTC	CASSSGLPTKQYF
TRBJ1-1	NA	TRBV18	NA	TGTGCCAGCTCGGACAGCTTGGACACTGAAGCTTTCTTT	CASSDSLDTEAFF
TRBJ1-3	NA	TRBV4-1	NA	TGCGCCAGCAGCCAAGGGGCAGTTGGAAACACCATATATTTT	CASSQGAVGNTIYF
TRBJ1-5	once	TRBV5-5	NA	TGTGCCAGCAGCCAAAGTGGGGGATCCGGCAATCAGCCCCAGCATTTT	CASSQSGGSGNQPQHF
TRBJ2-5	NA	TRBV24-1	TRBD2	TGTGCCACCAGTGATCCTGTTCTAGCGGGCCAAGAGACCCAGTACTTC	CATSDPVLAGQETQYF
TRBJ2-2	NA	TRBV7-9	NA	TGTGCCAGCAGCCCTCTATCGACTACCAACACCGGGGAGCTGTTTTTT	CASSPLSTTNTGELFF
TRBJ1-6	NA	TRBV11-3	TRBD1	TGTGCCAGCAGCTTTTCCCAGGGGGAGCGAATCTTTAATTCACCCCTCCACTTT	CASSFSQGERIFNSPLHF
TRBJ1-3	NA	TRBV6-5	NA	TGTGCCAGCACCCTTGAGAGGGTTGGAAACACCATATATTTT	CASTLERVGNTIYF
TRBJ2-2	NA	TRBV19	TRBD1	TGTGCCACTTTGCAGGGGGCGCGGGGCTCCGGGGAGCTGTTTTTT	CATLQGARGSGELFF
TRBJ1-2	few	TRBV9	NA	TGTGCCAGCAGCGTAGGGCCCCTGGACAGTAACTATGGCTACACCTTC	CASSVGPLDSNYGYTF
TRBJ1-2	once	TRBV5-4	TRBD1	TGTGCCAGCAGCTTGGCCAGGGGGACCTATGGCTACACCTTC	CASSLARGTYGYTF
TRBJ2-7	NA	TRBV2	NA	TGTGCCAGCAGCTCCGGACTTCGCTCCTACGAGCAGTACTTC	CASSSGLRSYEQYF
TRBJ2-2	NA	TRBV27	NA	TGTGCCAGCAGTGACATAGCGCGCACCGGGGAGCTGTTTTTT	CASSDIARTGELFF
TRBJ1-3	NA	TRBV28	TRBD1	TGTGCCAGCAGTTCGATTAGGACAGGGGCTGGAAACACCATATATTTT	CASSSIRTGAGNTIYF
TRBJ2-7	once	TRBV14	NA	TGTGCCAGCAGCCGCCACACCGGCGAGCAGTACTTC	CASSRHTGEQYF
TRBJ2-7	NA	TRBV2	TRBD1	TGTGCCAGCAGTGACCCAAGGACAGGGGGGCTCTACGAGCAGTACTTC	CASSDPRTGGLYEQYF
TRBJ2-6	NA	TRBV6-5	NA	TGTGCCAGCAGTTACGACAGCAACTCTGGGGCCAACGTCCTGACTTTC	CASSYDSNSGANVLTF
TRBJ2-1	NA	TRBV6-1	NA	TGTGCCAGCAGTGAAGCCCAGGGTAGACTCTACAATGAGCAGTTCTTC	CASSEAQGRLYNEQFF
TRBJ1-5	NA	TRBV7-9	TRBD1	TGTGCCAGCAGCTTACAGGGGGCAGGACAGCCCCAGCATTTT	CASSLQGAGQPQHF
TRBJ2-3	few	TRBV5-1	NA	TGCGCCAGCAGCTTAAGTCCAGGGGCCCTCACAGATACGCAGTATTTT	CASSLSPGALTDTQYF
TRBJ1-2	NA	TRBV30	NA	TGTGCCTGGAGTGGGCAGTTTAACTATGGCTACACCTTC	CAWSGQFNYGYTF
TRBJ2-3	NA	TRBV19	NA	TGTGCCAGTAGTACCGTACTAAGGGGGGAGCAGTATTTT	CASSTVLRGEQYF
TRBJ2-1	NA	TRBV11-3	TRBD2	TGTGCCAGCAGCTTAGGGGGACTAGCGGGCTTCTACAATGAGCAGTTCTTC	CASSLGGLAGFYNEQFF
TRBJ1-1	NA	TRBV18	NA	TGTGCCAGCTCACTTTATATTCAGAGGGACCTTGATGAAACTGAAGCTTTCTTT	CASSLYIQRDLDETEAFF
TRBJ2-1	NA	TRBV5-6	TRBD2	TGTGCCAGCAGCTTGGCCACGGGAGGATGGCAGTTCTTC	CASSLATGGWQFF
TRBJ1-1	NA	TRBV7-9	NA	TGTGCCAGCAGCTTGGATTCTGCATTACACAGGGACTTT	CASSLDSALHRDF
TRBJ1-3	NA	TRBV7-3	NA	TGTGCCAGCAGCCCACAGGGTTCTGGAAACACCATATATTTT	CASSPQGSGNTIYF
TRBJ1-1	NA	TRBV14	NA	TGTGCCAGCAGCCAAGCCCTAAACACTGAAGCTTTCTTT	CASSQALNTEAFF
TRBJ1-6	NA	TRBV3-1/TRBV3-2	TRBD1	TGTGCCAGCATCGACAGGGCGCGGAATTCACCCCTCCACTTT	CASIDRARNSPLHF
TRBJ2-5	NA	TRBV5-4	NA	TGTGCCAGCAGCCCGGGGAGCGGTCGGCAAGAGACCCAGTACTTC	CASSPGSGRQETQYF
TRBJ2-7	NA	TRBV28	NA	TGTGCCAGCACTTCAGGCCCTTACGAGCAGTACTTC	CASTSGPYEQYF
TRBJ1-4	NA	TRBV19	NA	TGTGCCAGTACCTCGGAACCAGCTAATGAAAAACTGTTTTTT	CASTSEPANEKLFF
TRBJ2-7	NA	TRBV24-1	NA	TGTGCCACCAGTGATTTGGGGACTGGCTCCTACGAGCAGTACTTC	CATSDLGTGSYEQYF
TRBJ2-5	once	TRBV5-1	NA	TGCGCCAGCAGCCCCACAGGGGAGGAATCGGTGCGAGAGACCCAGTACTTC	CASSPTGEESVRETQYF
TRBJ1-2	NA	TRBV19	TRBD1	TGTGCCAGTAATCCGACGACTGACAGGGGACCCGCGGGAGGCTACACCTTC	CASNPTTDRGPAGGYTF
TRBJ1-4	NA	TRBV4-3	NA	TGCGCCAGCAGCCAAGAGGGCGACTATAATGAAAAACTGTTTTTT	CASSQEGDYNEKLFF
TRBJ1-5	NA	TRBV5-1	NA	TGCGCCAGCAGCTTATCCGGATACCAGCCCCAGCATTTT	CASSLSGYQPQHF
TRBJ1-1	NA	TRBV6-1	TRBD1	TGTGCCAGCAGTGAATATGGGACAGGGGCATTTGGCACTGAAGCTTTCTTT	CASSEYGTGAFGTEAFF
TRBJ1-1	NA	TRBV28	NA	TGTGCCAGCAGTCCCTCAGGGCCTGTGAACACTGAAGCTTTCTTT	CASSPSGPVNTEAFF